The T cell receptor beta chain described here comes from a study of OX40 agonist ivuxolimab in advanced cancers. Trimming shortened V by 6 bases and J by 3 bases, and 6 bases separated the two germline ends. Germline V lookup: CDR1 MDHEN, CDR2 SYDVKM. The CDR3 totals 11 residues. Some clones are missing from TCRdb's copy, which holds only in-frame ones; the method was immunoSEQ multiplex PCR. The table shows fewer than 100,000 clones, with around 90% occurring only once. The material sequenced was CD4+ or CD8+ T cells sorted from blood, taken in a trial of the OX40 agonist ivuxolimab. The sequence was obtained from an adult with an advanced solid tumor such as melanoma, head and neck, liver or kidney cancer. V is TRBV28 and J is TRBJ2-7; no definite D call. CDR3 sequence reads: CASSLYYEQYF. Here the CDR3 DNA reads TGTGCCAGCAGCCTGTACTACGAGCAGTACTTC.